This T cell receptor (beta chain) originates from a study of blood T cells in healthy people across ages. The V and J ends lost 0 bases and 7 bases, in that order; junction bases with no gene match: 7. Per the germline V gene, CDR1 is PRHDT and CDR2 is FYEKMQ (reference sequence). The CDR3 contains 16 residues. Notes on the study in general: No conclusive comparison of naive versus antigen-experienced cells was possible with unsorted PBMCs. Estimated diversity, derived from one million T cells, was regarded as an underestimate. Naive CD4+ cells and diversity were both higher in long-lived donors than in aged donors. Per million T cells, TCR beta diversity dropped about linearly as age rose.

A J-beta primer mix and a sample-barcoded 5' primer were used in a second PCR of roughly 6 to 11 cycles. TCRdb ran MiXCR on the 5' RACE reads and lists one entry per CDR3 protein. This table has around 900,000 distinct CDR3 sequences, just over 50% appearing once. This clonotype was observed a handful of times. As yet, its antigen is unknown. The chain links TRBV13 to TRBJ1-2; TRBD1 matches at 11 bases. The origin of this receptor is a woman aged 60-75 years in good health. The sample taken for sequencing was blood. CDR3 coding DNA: TGTGCCAGCAGCTTAGGCCGTGGGACAGGGGGAAGTGGCTACACCTTC. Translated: CASSLGRGTGGSGYTF.